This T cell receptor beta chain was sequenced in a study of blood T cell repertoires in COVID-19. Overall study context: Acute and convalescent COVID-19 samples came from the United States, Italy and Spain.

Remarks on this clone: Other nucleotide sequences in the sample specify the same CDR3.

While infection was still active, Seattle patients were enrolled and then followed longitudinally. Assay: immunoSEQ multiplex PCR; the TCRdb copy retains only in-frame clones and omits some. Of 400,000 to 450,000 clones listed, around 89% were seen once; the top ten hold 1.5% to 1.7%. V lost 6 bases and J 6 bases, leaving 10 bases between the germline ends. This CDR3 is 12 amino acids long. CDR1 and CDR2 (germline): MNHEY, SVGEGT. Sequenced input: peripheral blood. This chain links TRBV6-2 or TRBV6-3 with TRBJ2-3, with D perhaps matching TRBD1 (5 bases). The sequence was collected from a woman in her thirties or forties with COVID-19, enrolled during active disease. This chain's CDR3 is CASSSGFDTQYF. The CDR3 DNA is TGTGCCAGCAGCTCAGGGTTTGATACGCAGTATTTT.